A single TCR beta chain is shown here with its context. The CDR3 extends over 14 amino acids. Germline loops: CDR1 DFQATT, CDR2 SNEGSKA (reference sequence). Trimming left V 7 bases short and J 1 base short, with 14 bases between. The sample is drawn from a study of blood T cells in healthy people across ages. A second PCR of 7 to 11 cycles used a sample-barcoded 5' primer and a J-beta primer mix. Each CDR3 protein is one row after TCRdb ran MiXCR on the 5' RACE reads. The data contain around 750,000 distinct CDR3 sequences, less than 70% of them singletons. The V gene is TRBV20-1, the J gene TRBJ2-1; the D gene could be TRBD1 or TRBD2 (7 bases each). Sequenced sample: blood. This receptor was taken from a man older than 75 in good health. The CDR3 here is CSVQGGKSYNEQFF. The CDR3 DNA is TGCAGTGTCCAGGGGGGGAAATCCTACAATGAGCAGTTCTTC.